The sequence of this T cell receptor (beta chain) was determined in a study of Ad26.COV2.S vaccination and SARS-CoV-2 variants. The study's findings and limits: Responses of T cells in total may have been underestimated by the TCR breadth and depth analyses. Spike-specific TCR breadth ran higher among vaccine recipients than placebo recipients. Reportedly, spike-specific CD8+ and CD4+ T cell responses achieved substantial breadth once vaccination had taken place. Non-spike TCR breadth showed similarity between vaccine and placebo recipients.

Profiled with immunoSEQ multiplex PCR; TCRdb holds only in-frame clones, not every one. The sample holds approximately 400,000 clones; about 90% are singletons and the top ten take around 4.2%. Note on this clone: Its antigen remains unidentified.

Looked up from germline, CDR1 is LNHDA and CDR2 is SQIVND (reference sequence). The CDR3 has 17 residues. The V and J ends lost 0 bases and 2 bases, in that order; junction bases with no gene match: 8. The sample was peripheral blood, taken after recovery from COVID-19. The chain links TRBV19 to TRBJ2-3; 7 nucleotides match TRBD1. The source of this sequence is a human donor who had recovered from COVID-19. CDR3 coding DNA: TGTGCCAGTAGTATAGACGGGACAGTTCTACCCACAGATACGCAGTATTTT. Protein: CASSIDGTVLPTDTQYF.